These T cell receptor beta chains were read from a single sample in a study of cytomegalovirus exposure and HLA in healthy donors. Assay: immunoSEQ multiplex PCR; the TCRdb copy retains only in-frame clones and omits some. The top ten hold around 5.8% of the sample, which has 120,000 or so clones, 6.5% to 9.5% seen once. Sequencing was performed on PBMCs. All receptors derive from a woman in her forties in good health and CMV-seropositive. Both conserved end residues are part of each CDR3. A D gene is named only where the DNA matches it firmly. Expanded clones are given a class, and other clones once, few, many or no size at all.

d_call j_call v_call clone_size cdr3_aa cdr3_nt
NA TRBJ1-3 TRBV6-5 NA CASSYRFGASGNTIYF TGTGCCAGCAGTTACCGGTTTGGTGCCTCTGGAAACACCATATATTTT
NA TRBJ2-7 TRBV13 few CASSLEGREESRSEQYF TGTGCCAGCAGCTTAGAAGGCAGGGAGGAGAGTCGAAGCGAGCAGTACTTC
TRBD1 TRBJ2-7 TRBV6-1 NA CASSGTGFYEQYF TGTGCCAGCTCGGGGACAGGGTTCTACGAGCAGTACTTC
TRBD1 TRBJ1-6 TRBV11-2 few CASSLAGQGLSPLHF TGTGCCAGCAGCTTAGCGGGACAGGGACTATCACCCCTCCACTTT
NA TRBJ1-1 TRBV19 few CASTPIRNTEAFF TGTGCCAGTACTCCTATAAGGAACACTGAAGCTTTCTTT
NA TRBJ2-3 TRBV19 few CASSIGGDTQYF TGTGCCAGTAGTATAGGCGGAGATACGCAGTATTTT
NA TRBJ2-4 TRBV28 NA CASKGREGIQYF TGTGCCAGCAAGGGCCGGGAAGGCATTCAGTACTTC
NA TRBJ1-1 TRBV7-2 few CASSPNRGTEAFF TGTGCCAGCAGTCCCAATCGGGGCACTGAAGCTTTCTTT
TRBD1 TRBJ2-7 TRBV2 few CASSTGAKAYEQYF TGTGCCAGCAGTACAGGGGCGAAAGCCTACGAGCAGTACTTC
NA TRBJ2-1 TRBV11-2 NA CASSFEGGNEQFF TGTGCCAGCAGCTTTGAGGGGGGGAATGAGCAGTTCTTC
TRBD2 TRBJ2-1 TRBV9 few CASSVATSGDNEQFF TGTGCCAGCAGCGTAGCTACTAGCGGGGACAATGAGCAGTTCTTC
TRBD1 TRBJ2-7 TRBV15 few CATSRGTGGLEQYF TGTGCCACCAGCAGAGGGACAGGGGGTTTGGAGCAGTACTTC
TRBD1 TRBJ1-1 TRBV27 few CASSPWDRVNTEAFF TGTGCCAGCAGTCCATGGGACAGGGTAAACACTGAAGCTTTCTTT
NA TRBJ2-3 TRBV6-6 NA CASSYQNAADTQYF TGTGCCAGCAGTTACCAAAACGCGGCAGATACGCAGTATTTT